These 22 T cell receptor beta chains came from one sample sequenced in a study of Ad26.COV2.S vaccination and SARS-CoV-2 variants. Profiling relied on immunoSEQ multiplex PCR, and the TCRdb table lists in-frame clones only, not all of them. The sample has roughly 680,000 clones; roughly 90% are singletons. The sample's treatment: roughly 19 received Ad26.COV2.S at low or high dose, single or two shots; roughly 5 received placebo; per-sample allocation not given. Specimens were obtained on day 63 following the first vaccine or placebo injection. The input for sequencing was peripheral blood, taken in a trial of Ad26.COV2.S vaccine versus placebo. Source of these receptors: a person aged 18-65 years who received the Ad26.COV2.S COVID-19 vaccine or a placebo.

The V and J genes are TRBV25-1 and TRBJ1-5; D remains ambiguous. The V end lost 1 base, the J end lost 5 bases, and 9 bases lay between the germline ends. This CDR3 is built from 14 residues. Germline-derived CDR1 and CDR2 are MGHDK and SYGVNS. DNA of the CDR3: TGTGCCAGCAGTGAATCTTGGGCGGATCAGCCCCAGCATTTT. Residues: CASSESWADQPQHF.

The V and J genes are TRBV27 and TRBJ1-1; TRBD1 is a possible D gene (5 bases). Germline V gives CDR1 MNHEY, CDR2 SMNVEV (reference sequence). Deletions cut 0 bases from V and 0 bases from J, with 8 bases between. The CDR3 has 15 amino acids. The chain's CDR3 is CASSLSAGLNTEAFF. The CDR3 DNA is TGTGCCAGCAGTTTATCTGCGGGGCTGAACACTGAAGCTTTCTTT.

The V and J genes are TRBV6-2 or TRBV6-3 and TRBJ1-2; 9 bases agree with TRBD1. Germline lookup yields CDR1 MNHEY and CDR2 SVGEGT. CDR3 length: 13 residues. V dropped 6 bases and J dropped 8; count of bases not matched to a gene: 7. The CDR3: CASSDRGISGYTF. The CDR3 DNA follows: TGTGCCAGCAGCGACAGGGGGATTAGCGGCTACACCTTC.

This chain joins TRBV3-1 (or the pseudogene TRBV3-2) and TRBJ2-3; D might be TRBD1 (6 bases). Trimming removed 2 bases at V and 2 bases at J, with 14 bases between. The CDR3 is 16 amino acids. Per the germline V gene, CDR1 is LGHDT and CDR2 is YNNKEL (reference sequence). In DNA, the CDR3 is TGTGCCAGCAGCCAAAGGCAGGACAGCCCCACAGATACGCAGTATTTT. Encoded protein: CASSQRQDSPTDTQYF.

The chain employs TRBV5-1 and TRBJ2-3; TRBD2 might be the D (5 bases). Germline CDR1 reads SGHRS; CDR2 reads YFSETQ. Trimming shortened V by 0 bases and J by 2 bases, and 13 bases separated the two germline ends. The CDR3 loop spans 16 amino acids. The CDR3 DNA reads TGCGCCAGCAGCTTGGATTCGCAGCGGACCACAGATACGCAGTATTTT. This codes for CASSLDSQRTTDTQYF.

The chain joins TRBV19 to TRBJ2-3; TRBD1 matches at 8 bases. V shed 8 bases, J shed 2 bases, and the junction held 9 bases outside the gene matches. The CDR3 extends over 15 amino acids. Germline V lookup: CDR1 LNHDA, CDR2 SQIVND (reference sequence). CDR3: CASVPGGRYTDTQYF. CDR3 sequence (DNA): TGTGCCAGTGTTCCAGGGGGCCGCTACACAGATACGCAGTATTTT.

This sequence joins TRBV9 and TRBJ1-1; a weak D match, TRBD1 (6 bases). Per germline, CDR1 SGDLS and CDR2 YYNGEE. Between the trimmed V and J ends, which lost 8 bases and 7 bases, there was a span of 15 bases. This CDR3 contains 12 residues. The CDR3 loop reads CASGPLQGEAFF. DNA for the CDR3: TGTGCCAGTGGCCCCCTACAGGGTGAAGCTTTCTTT.

The rearrangement uses TRBV19 and TRBJ2-7; TRBD2 aligns across 8 bases. This CDR3 spans 13 amino acids. The germline V gene encodes CDR1 LNHDA and CDR2 SQIVND (reference sequence). V shed 2 bases and J 4 bases; nucleotides not matched to a gene: 1. The chain's CDR3 is CASSIRGRYEQYF. CDR3 in DNA: TGTGCCAGTAGTATACGCGGGAGGTACGAGCAGTACTTC.

V and J are TRBV5-1 and TRBJ2-7; the match to TRBD2 covers 7 bases. The V segment lost 1 base and the J segment 6 bases; nucleotides outside the gene matches: 4. Germline lookup yields CDR1 SGHRS and CDR2 YFSETQ. The CDR3 sequence is 13 residues long. The CDR3 coding sequence is TGCGCCAGCAGCTTGCCCACTAGCGCCGAGCAGTACTTC. Residues: CASSLPTSAEQYF.

This clone was found a few times. The V gene is TRBV30, the J gene TRBJ1-5; D uncertain. The V end was cut by 0 bases, the J end by 7 bases, with 10 bases between. The CDR3 is 13 residues long. In germline, CDR1 is GTSNPN, CDR2 SVGIG (reference sequence). CDR3 region: CAWSVNMGQPQHF. CDR3 DNA: TGTGCCTGGAGTGTAAATATGGGGCAGCCCCAGCATTTT.

The rearrangement uses TRBV5-1 and TRBJ2-4, with 7 bases identical to TRBD2. V lost 0 bases and J lost 7; bases outside the gene matches: 13. In germline, CDR1 is SGHRS, CDR2 YFSETQ. CDR3 size: 17 residues. The CDR3 loop is CASSLGLREKMWNIQYF. The CDR3 nucleotides read TGCGCCAGCAGCTTGGGTTTGCGGGAGAAGATGTGGAACATTCAGTACTTC.

The V call is TRBV7-2, the J call TRBJ2-5; D not resolved. CDR3 length: 13 amino acids. The germline V gene has CDR1 SGHTA and CDR2 FQGNSA. The germline V and J ends were trimmed by 5 bases and 0 bases, with 7 bases remaining between them. DNA of the CDR3: TGTGCCAGCAGCCCCCGGTACCAAGAGACCCAGTACTTC. Encoded protein: CASSPRYQETQYF.

V gene TRBV12-3 or TRBV12-4 combines with J gene TRBJ1-2; D gene ambiguous. The CDR3 runs to 13 residues. V was shortened by 6 bases and J by 3 bases, with 11 bases between the two germline ends. CDR3 nucleotide sequence: TGTGCCAGCAGCTCCCCGGAGGACTATGGCTACACCTTC. Protein sequence: CASSSPEDYGYTF.

This clone occurred a few times. V usage is TRBV19 and J usage is TRBJ1-1; possibly TRBD1 for D (6 bases). V was clipped by 0 bases and J by 7 bases, with 12 bases between them. CDR1 and CDR2 from the germline V gene are LNHDA and SQIVND (reference sequence). This CDR3 spans 14 amino acids. In DNA form, the CDR3 reads TGTGCCAGTAGTATAGAAGGGGGGATCAGTGAAGCTTTCTTT. Its protein is CASSIEGGISEAFF.

The chain uses TRBV27 and TRBJ1-2; weak D call: TRBD1 (6 bases). The CDR3 is made up of 14 amino acids. Germline assignment: CDR1 MNHEY and CDR2 SMNVEV (reference sequence). Trimming took 3 bases from V and 6 from J, leaving 14 bases between them. The DNA of the CDR3 is TGTGCCAGCAGTTTTGCGGGGGCCTTGGATGGCTACACCTTC. The encoded protein is CASSFAGALDGYTF.

About this clone itself: The sample holds other DNA sequences that translate to the same CDR3. The chain links TRBV18 to TRBJ1-2; D not resolved. Per the germline V gene, CDR1 is KGHSH and CDR2 is LQKENI. There are 14 residues in the CDR3. Trimming removed 1 base from V and 0 bases from J, with 6 bases in between. In nucleotides, the CDR3 is TGTGCCAGCTCACCACAGGAAGCTAACTATGGCTACACCTTC. It is translated as CASSPQEANYGYTF.

The rearrangement links TRBV5-1 to TRBJ2-2; 8 bases map to TRBD2. This CDR3 is built from 15 residues. V lost 4 bases, J lost 1 base, and 3 bases stayed unmatched. CDR1 and CDR2 (germline): SGHRS, YFSETQ. The CDR3 bases are TGCGCCAGCAGCGGACTAGCAGTGAACACCGGGGAGCTGTTTTTT. It is translated as CASSGLAVNTGELFF.

CDR3 in DNA: TGTGCCAGCAGATACCCCGGGACAGATACGCAGTATTTT. Translation: CASRYPGTDTQYF. The rearrangement uses TRBV6-5 and TRBJ2-3, with D uncertain. The CDR3 loop spans 13 amino acids. Germline loops: CDR1 MNHEY, CDR2 SVGAGI. V was trimmed by 6 bases and J by 3 bases, leaving 10 bases between them.

The gene calls are TRBV9 and TRBJ1-1, with 8 bases that match TRBD1. The CDR3 is 14 amino acids. Germline CDR1 and CDR2: SGDLS and YYNGEE. Trimming at V came to 2 bases and at J to 1 base, leaving 1 base not matched to a gene. CDR3 nucleotide sequence: TGTGCCAGCAGCGTCGGACAGGGGAACACTGAAGCTTTCTTT. Residues: CASSVGQGNTEAFF.

The CDR3 DNA reads TGCAGCGCCGCTGGTTGGTCCTACGAGCAGTACTTC. Its protein product is CSAAGWSYEQYF. The V and J genes are TRBV29-1 and TRBJ2-7; no definite D call. The CDR3 consists of 12 residues. CDR1 SQVTM and CDR2 ANQGSEA come from the germline V gene. V was shortened by 7 bases and J by 1 base, with 11 bases between the two germline ends.

The chain joins TRBV6-5 to TRBJ2-7, with D possibly being TRBD2 (6 bases). V lost 7 bases and J lost 5, with 18 bases in between. The germline V gene has CDR1 MNHEY and CDR2 SVGAGI. The CDR3 loop spans 14 amino acids. The CDR3 loop is CASNPGGAVDEQYF. The DNA for the CDR3 is TGTGCCAGCAACCCAGGAGGGGCCGTCGACGAGCAGTACTTC.

This clone occurred once. The gene calls are TRBV15 and TRBJ2-7; 9 bases are shared with TRBD1. After removal of 5 bases from V and 3 bases from J, the junction contained 2 bases not matched to a gene. CDR1 is LNHNV and CDR2 is YYDKDF in the germline V gene (reference sequence). The CDR3 is made up of 13 amino acids. The CDR3 reads CATSLDRGYEQYF. The CDR3 region has the DNA TGTGCCACCAGCTTGGACAGGGGCTACGAGCAGTACTTC.